This TCR beta chain was sequenced during a study of PD-L1 blockade in urothelial cancer. This CDR3 comprises 12 residues. V lost 7 bases and J lost 2, with 11 bases in between. Germline V gene data show CDR1 as GTSNPN and CDR2 as SVGIG (reference sequence). Here immunoSEQ multiplex PCR was the method, and the copy in TCRdb shows in-frame clones only, minus some. Among around 120,000 clones listed, around 85% were seen once. This specimen was PBMCs, taken around atezolizumab (anti-PD-L1) treatment. This chain links TRBV30 with TRBJ1-1; D is uncertain. This sequence originates from a man aged 45-65 years with urothelial cancer. In DNA form, the CDR3 reads TGTGCCTTCTCAGAATACAACACTGAAGCTTTCTTT. Translated: CAFSEYNTEAFF.